Presented here are 16 T cell receptor beta chains from one specimen sequenced in a study of identical twins. Via MiXCR, TCRdb re-called the 5' RACE reads, giving one row per CDR3 protein. The top ten clones hold 10% to 15% of a sample with 600,000 to 850,000 distinct CDR3 sequences, about 18% of them seen once. These same data were also listed under a study on T cells expressing NK-cell markers.

Sequenced input: PBMCs. Receptor source: a woman under 30 in good health.

This clonotype was counted only a few times. The genes are TRBV24-1 and TRBJ2-3; no clear D. Germline loops: CDR1 KGHDR, CDR2 SFDVKD. The CDR3 loop spans 12 amino acids. V was pared by 9 bases and J by 8 bases, with 14 bases between. CDR3 loop: CATSNDLGTQYF. CDR3 in DNA: TGTGCCACCTCCAACGACCTGGGTACGCAGTATTTT.

This clonotype turned up a few times. The chain couples TRBV18 to TRBJ1-1; D is undetermined. Germline V gene lookup returns CDR1 KGHSH and CDR2 LQKENI. The V and J ends lost 4 bases and 8 bases respectively, with 14 bases between them. CDR3 length: 13 amino acids. CDR3: CASSRTTDKEAFF. The CDR3 bases are TGTGCCAGCTCACGGACCACTGACAAGGAAGCTTTCTTT.

The rearrangement links TRBV20-1 to TRBJ1-1; D remains unclear. The CDR3 totals 14 residues. CDR1 DFQATT and CDR2 SNEGSKA come from the germline V gene (reference sequence). V was cut by 5 bases and J by 0 bases, with 13 bases left in between. CDR3 amino acids: CSARLGNLNTEAFF. The CDR3 DNA reads TGCAGTGCTCGCCTGGGTAACTTGAACACTGAAGCTTTCTTT.

V is TRBV7-2 and J is TRBJ1-1; D call uncertain. Germline values: CDR1 SGHTA, CDR2 FQGNSA. This CDR3 is built from 14 residues. Trimming removed 5 bases from V and 3 bases from J, with 13 bases in between. DNA of the CDR3: TGTGCCAGCAGCCGGAAAACGGGAGACACTGAAGCTTTCTTT. Its translation: CASSRKTGDTEAFF. The full variable domain, in which reference TRBV7-2 and TRBJ1-1 provide the parts outside the CDR3, is GAGVSQSPSNKVTEKGKDVELRCDPISGHTALYWYRQSLGQGLEFLIYFQGNSAPDKSGLPSDRFSAERTGGSVSTLTIQRTQQEDSAVYLCASSRKTGDTEAFFGQGTRLTVV.

This clonotype was seen a handful of times. The CDR3 sequence is CASSPILRHTDTQYF. CDR3 coding DNA: TGTGCCAGCAGCCCCATCCTAAGACACACAGATACGCAGTATTTT. This chain joins TRBV11-3 and TRBJ2-3; D not resolved. Trimming took off 5 bases at V and 2 bases at J, with 14 bases between the two ends. Per germline, CDR1 SGHNT and CDR2 YENEEA. The CDR3 is 15 residues long.

The V call is TRBV7-9, the J call TRBJ2-5, with D possibly TRBD2 on 6 matching bases. Trimming removed 3 bases at V and 4 bases at J, with 12 bases between. Per the germline V gene, CDR1 is SEHNR and CDR2 is FQNEAQ (reference sequence). This CDR3 spans 14 amino acids. The CDR3: CASSLAGISETQYF. In DNA form, the CDR3 reads TGTGCCAGCAGCTTGGCGGGAATCTCAGAGACCCAGTACTTC.

This clonotype was found a few times. The chain has TRBV15 and TRBJ2-6; D gene unclear. There are 16 residues in the CDR3. Trimming left V 2 bases short and J 0 bases short, with 8 bases between. The germline gives CDR1 LNHNV, CDR2 YYDKDF (reference sequence). In DNA, the CDR3 is TGTGCCACCAGCAGAACACTGATCTCTGGGGCCAACGTCCTGACTTTC. Its translation: CATSRTLISGANVLTF.

In its sample, this clonotype was seen a few times. The chain has TRBV15 and TRBJ1-1; 7 bases are shared with TRBD1. The germline V gene has CDR1 LNHNV and CDR2 YYDKDF (reference sequence). V lost 3 bases and J lost 1; bases outside the gene matches: 5. The CDR3 runs to 15 residues. The CDR3 region is CATSSPGQANTEAFF. In DNA form, the CDR3 reads TGTGCCACCAGCAGCCCAGGACAGGCGAACACTGAAGCTTTCTTT.

V and J are TRBV6-6 and TRBJ2-7; D uncertain. V lost 2 bases, J lost 2 bases, and 7 bases lay in between. This CDR3 is 13 amino acids long. Germline V CDR1 and CDR2: MNHNY, SVGAGI (reference sequence). This CDR3 is CASSYNGPYEQYF. CDR3 DNA sequence: TGTGCCAGCAGTTACAATGGCCCCTACGAGCAGTACTTC.

This clonotype was detected only a few times. The CDR3 region is CAISESGLNTYEQYF. CDR3 in DNA: TGTGCCATCAGTGAGTCGGGACTGAATACCTACGAGCAGTACTTC. The chain uses TRBV10-3 and TRBJ2-7; possibly TRBD2 for D (6 bases). Deletions cut 0 bases from V and 2 bases from J, with 11 bases between. Germline CDR1 ENHRY, CDR2 SYGVKD. The CDR3 runs 15 residues.

This clonotype was found a few times. The rearrangement uses TRBV29-1 and TRBJ1-1; maybe TRBD1 (6 bases). The ends were cut back, 5 bases at V and 4 bases at J, with 14 bases in the middle. Looked up from germline, CDR1 is SQVTM and CDR2 is ANQGSEA. The CDR3 totals 13 residues. The CDR3 nucleotides read TGCAGCGTTATACCAGGGGCAGGCACTGAAGCTTTCTTT. It is translated as CSVIPGAGTEAFF.

This clonotype was observed a handful of times. V gene TRBV20-1 combines with J gene TRBJ2-1; D is perhaps TRBD1 (5 bases). CDR1 is DFQATT, CDR2 SNEGSKA, per germline (reference sequence). This CDR3 contains 17 residues. Between the trimmed V and J ends, which lost 1 base and 2 bases, there was a span of 18 bases. CDR3 sequence: CSARASKLKGTYNEQFF. The CDR3, as DNA: TGCAGTGCTAGAGCCTCGAAACTAAAGGGGACCTACAATGAGCAGTTCTTC.

The rearrangement joins TRBV5-1 to TRBJ1-1; 7 nucleotides match TRBD1. This CDR3 has 15 residues. V lost 4 bases and J lost 0; bases outside the gene matches: 6. Germline values: CDR1 SGHRS, CDR2 YFSETQ. The CDR3 loop reads CASSAQQGMNTEAFF. In DNA form, the CDR3 reads TGCGCCAGCAGCGCCCAACAGGGGATGAACACTGAAGCTTTCTTT. The full variable domain, completed using reference TRBV5-1 and TRBJ1-1, is KAGVTQTPRYLIKTRGQQVTLSCSPISGHRSVSWYQQTPGQGLQFLFEYFSETQRNKGNFPGRFSGRQFSNSRSEMNVSTLELGDSALYLCASSAQQGMNTEAFFGQGTRLTVV.

This sequence joins TRBV12-3 or TRBV12-4 and TRBJ2-3; TRBD1 matches 8 bases. The CDR3 is 20 residues long. V shed 7 bases, J shed 0 bases, and the junction held 21 bases outside the gene matches. The CDR3 sequence: CASKTQIRTGLRKSTDTQYF. CDR3 bases: TGTGCCAGCAAAACACAGATAAGGACAGGGCTTAGGAAAAGCACAGATACGCAGTATTTT.

This clonotype was detected ten times or more. V and J are TRBV6-5 and TRBJ2-7; no firm D call. Looked up from germline, CDR1 is MNHEY and CDR2 is SVGAGI. Trimming pared 3 bases from V and 4 bases from J, leaving 4 bases between. The CDR3 is 11 residues long. CDR3 in amino acids: CASSYRYEQYF. DNA of the CDR3: TGTGCCAGCAGTTATCGGTACGAGCAGTACTTC.

The J gene is TRBJ2-3, the V gene TRBV12-3 or TRBV12-4, with D possibly being TRBD2 (6 bases). The CDR3 has 14 amino acids. V was shortened by 7 bases and J by 0 bases, with 11 bases between the two germline ends. This CDR3 reads CASTRGESTDTQYF. CDR3 in DNA: TGTGCCAGCACCCGCGGGGAGAGCACAGATACGCAGTATTTT.